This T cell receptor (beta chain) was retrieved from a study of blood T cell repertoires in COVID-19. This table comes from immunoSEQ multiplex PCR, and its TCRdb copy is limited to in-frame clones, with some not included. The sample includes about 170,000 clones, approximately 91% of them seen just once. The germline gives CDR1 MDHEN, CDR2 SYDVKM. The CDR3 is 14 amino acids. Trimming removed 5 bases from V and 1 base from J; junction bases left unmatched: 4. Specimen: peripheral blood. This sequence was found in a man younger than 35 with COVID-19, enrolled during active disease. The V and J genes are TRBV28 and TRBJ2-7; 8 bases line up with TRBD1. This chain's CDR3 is CASSPRDRSYEQYF. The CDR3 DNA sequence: TGTGCCAGCAGTCCCCGGGACAGGTCCTACGAGCAGTACTTC. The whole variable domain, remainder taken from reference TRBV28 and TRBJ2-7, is DVKVTQSSRYLVKRTGEKVFLECVQDMDHENMFWYRQDPGLGLRLIYFSYDVKMKEKGDIPEGYSVSREKKERFSLILESASTNQTSMYLCASSPRDRSYEQYFGPGTRLTVT.